These T cell receptor beta chains were read from a single sample in a study of PD-1 blockade in classical Hodgkin lymphoma. Clones were read by immunoSEQ multiplex PCR, and TCRdb kept only the in-frame ones, dropping some. The sample shows 95,000 to 100,000 clones, around 88% of them seen only once. Sequenced here: peripheral blood mononuclear cells (PBMCs), sampled before the second cycle of nivolumab. These receptors were obtained from a human donor with classical Hodgkin lymphoma. Each CDR3 is given without its conserved first and last residue. A row's size may be missing; if present it is once, few, many or a size class.

size	V	J	CDR3
NA	TRBV19	TRBJ1-5	ASSPQGGRVNQPQH
NA	TRBV5-1	TRBJ1-1	ASSLIGAALPEAF
NA	TRBV7-7	TRBJ2-2	ASSPGGGGGGELF
NA	TRBV4-1	TRBJ1-5	ASSQESGFSNQPQH
NA	TRBV6-6	TRBJ1-4	ASSYSSGGEEKLF
NA	TRBV7-9	TRBJ2-3	ASRGWTSGTDTQY
NA	TRBV5-4	TRBJ2-5	ASAPLRQETQY
NA	TRBV7-2	TRBJ1-2	ASSLDHRGLYGYT
NA	TRBV4-1	TRBJ2-5	ASSSGLARETQY
once	TRBV29-1	TRBJ1-4	SVGWAAWGSTNEKLF
NA	TRBV30	TRBJ1-4	AWSVSVNEKLF
NA	TRBV7-2	TRBJ1-5	ASSTEGIGQPQH
NA	TRBV7-2	TRBJ2-3	ASSLGVYTDTQY
NA	TRBV9	TRBJ1-5	ASSSRMDSFSNQPQH
NA	TRBV30	TRBJ1-3	AWSVPGNFGNTIY
NA	TRBV5-1	TRBJ2-1	ASSLHGGEYNEQF
NA	TRBV19	TRBJ2-1	ATHSPDGVSYNEQF
few	TRBV30	TRBJ1-5	AWSVEVYQPQH
NA	TRBV30	TRBJ1-6	AWSPSYNSPLH
NA	TRBV7-7	TRBJ2-1	ASSFSRERYNEQF
NA	TRBV19	TRBJ2-7	ASSLGSAFSYEQY
NA	TRBV7-3	TRBJ2-2	ASSPDRGLSTGELF
once	TRBV4-3	TRBJ2-1	ASSQAGTYNEQF
once	TRBV15	TRBJ2-3	ATSILGPDTQY
NA	TRBV7-9	TRBJ1-1	ASSSGGDTEAF
NA	TRBV9	TRBJ1-6	ASSASPTTLNSPLH
NA	TRBV4-1	TRBJ1-2	ASSQDRTGEGTGYT
NA	TRBV19	TRBJ1-6	ASSTEGRRYNSPLH
NA	TRBV7-9	TRBJ2-1	ASSLVTSGNEQF
once	TRBV29-1	TRBJ1-1	SVEVGNTEAF
NA	TRBV9	TRBJ2-5	ASSVDRYLQETQY
NA	TRBV12-2	TRBJ2-1	ASRLATSGGSYNEQF
once	TRBV7-9	TRBJ2-3	ASSSGQAVSTDTQY
NA	TRBV25-1	TRBJ1-2	ASSEPGRGYGYT
NA	TRBV9	TRBJ1-1	ASSVGVGSGEAF
NA	TRBV19	TRBJ1-5	ASSIIWGNQPQH
NA	TRBV28	TRBJ2-5	ASSLRTSGAVETQY
NA	TRBV19	TRBJ1-1	ASTDILNTEAF
NA	TRBV11-2	TRBJ1-2	ASSFAGYYGYT
NA	TRBV30	TRBJ1-2	AWRRGATTYGYT
once	TRBV6-5	TRBJ1-2	ASSRDGNYGYT
NA	TRBV19	TRBJ1-1	ASSIAPRGVQAF
NA	TRBV9	TRBJ1-6	ASSFRPSGQGHNSPLH
NA	TRBV30	TRBJ2-5	AWSPRTGGFRETQY
NA	TRBV11-2	TRBJ1-3	ASSLDGNSGNTIY
NA	TRBV2	TRBJ1-2	ASSRQMADYGYT
few	TRBV2	TRBJ1-2	ASSDRGSYYGYT
NA	TRBV18	TRBJ2-5	ASSPRDSFSQETQY
NA	TRBV9	TRBJ2-7	ASSVRGTSSYEQY
NA	TRBV7-8	TRBJ2-1	ASSPRRGDNNEQF
NA	TRBV11-2	TRBJ1-3	ASSLIGGRSGNTIY
NA	TRBV19	TRBJ2-2	ASSPRLVWNTGELF
NA	TRBV5-1	TRBJ2-3	ASSIGPADTQY
NA	TRBV7-9	TRBJ1-5	ASSFGGNQPQH
NA	TRBV19	TRBJ2-5	ASSATVQVRETQY
NA	TRBV2	TRBJ1-1	ASSSTGFAGSAEAF
NA	TRBV7-2	TRBJ1-1	ASSIQGWNTEAF
NA	TRBV11-2	TRBJ2-5	ASSLGIAGETQY
NA	TRBV27	TRBJ1-4	ASRADSGLRREKLF
NA	TRBV4-1	TRBJ2-7	ASSQDPDGYYEQY